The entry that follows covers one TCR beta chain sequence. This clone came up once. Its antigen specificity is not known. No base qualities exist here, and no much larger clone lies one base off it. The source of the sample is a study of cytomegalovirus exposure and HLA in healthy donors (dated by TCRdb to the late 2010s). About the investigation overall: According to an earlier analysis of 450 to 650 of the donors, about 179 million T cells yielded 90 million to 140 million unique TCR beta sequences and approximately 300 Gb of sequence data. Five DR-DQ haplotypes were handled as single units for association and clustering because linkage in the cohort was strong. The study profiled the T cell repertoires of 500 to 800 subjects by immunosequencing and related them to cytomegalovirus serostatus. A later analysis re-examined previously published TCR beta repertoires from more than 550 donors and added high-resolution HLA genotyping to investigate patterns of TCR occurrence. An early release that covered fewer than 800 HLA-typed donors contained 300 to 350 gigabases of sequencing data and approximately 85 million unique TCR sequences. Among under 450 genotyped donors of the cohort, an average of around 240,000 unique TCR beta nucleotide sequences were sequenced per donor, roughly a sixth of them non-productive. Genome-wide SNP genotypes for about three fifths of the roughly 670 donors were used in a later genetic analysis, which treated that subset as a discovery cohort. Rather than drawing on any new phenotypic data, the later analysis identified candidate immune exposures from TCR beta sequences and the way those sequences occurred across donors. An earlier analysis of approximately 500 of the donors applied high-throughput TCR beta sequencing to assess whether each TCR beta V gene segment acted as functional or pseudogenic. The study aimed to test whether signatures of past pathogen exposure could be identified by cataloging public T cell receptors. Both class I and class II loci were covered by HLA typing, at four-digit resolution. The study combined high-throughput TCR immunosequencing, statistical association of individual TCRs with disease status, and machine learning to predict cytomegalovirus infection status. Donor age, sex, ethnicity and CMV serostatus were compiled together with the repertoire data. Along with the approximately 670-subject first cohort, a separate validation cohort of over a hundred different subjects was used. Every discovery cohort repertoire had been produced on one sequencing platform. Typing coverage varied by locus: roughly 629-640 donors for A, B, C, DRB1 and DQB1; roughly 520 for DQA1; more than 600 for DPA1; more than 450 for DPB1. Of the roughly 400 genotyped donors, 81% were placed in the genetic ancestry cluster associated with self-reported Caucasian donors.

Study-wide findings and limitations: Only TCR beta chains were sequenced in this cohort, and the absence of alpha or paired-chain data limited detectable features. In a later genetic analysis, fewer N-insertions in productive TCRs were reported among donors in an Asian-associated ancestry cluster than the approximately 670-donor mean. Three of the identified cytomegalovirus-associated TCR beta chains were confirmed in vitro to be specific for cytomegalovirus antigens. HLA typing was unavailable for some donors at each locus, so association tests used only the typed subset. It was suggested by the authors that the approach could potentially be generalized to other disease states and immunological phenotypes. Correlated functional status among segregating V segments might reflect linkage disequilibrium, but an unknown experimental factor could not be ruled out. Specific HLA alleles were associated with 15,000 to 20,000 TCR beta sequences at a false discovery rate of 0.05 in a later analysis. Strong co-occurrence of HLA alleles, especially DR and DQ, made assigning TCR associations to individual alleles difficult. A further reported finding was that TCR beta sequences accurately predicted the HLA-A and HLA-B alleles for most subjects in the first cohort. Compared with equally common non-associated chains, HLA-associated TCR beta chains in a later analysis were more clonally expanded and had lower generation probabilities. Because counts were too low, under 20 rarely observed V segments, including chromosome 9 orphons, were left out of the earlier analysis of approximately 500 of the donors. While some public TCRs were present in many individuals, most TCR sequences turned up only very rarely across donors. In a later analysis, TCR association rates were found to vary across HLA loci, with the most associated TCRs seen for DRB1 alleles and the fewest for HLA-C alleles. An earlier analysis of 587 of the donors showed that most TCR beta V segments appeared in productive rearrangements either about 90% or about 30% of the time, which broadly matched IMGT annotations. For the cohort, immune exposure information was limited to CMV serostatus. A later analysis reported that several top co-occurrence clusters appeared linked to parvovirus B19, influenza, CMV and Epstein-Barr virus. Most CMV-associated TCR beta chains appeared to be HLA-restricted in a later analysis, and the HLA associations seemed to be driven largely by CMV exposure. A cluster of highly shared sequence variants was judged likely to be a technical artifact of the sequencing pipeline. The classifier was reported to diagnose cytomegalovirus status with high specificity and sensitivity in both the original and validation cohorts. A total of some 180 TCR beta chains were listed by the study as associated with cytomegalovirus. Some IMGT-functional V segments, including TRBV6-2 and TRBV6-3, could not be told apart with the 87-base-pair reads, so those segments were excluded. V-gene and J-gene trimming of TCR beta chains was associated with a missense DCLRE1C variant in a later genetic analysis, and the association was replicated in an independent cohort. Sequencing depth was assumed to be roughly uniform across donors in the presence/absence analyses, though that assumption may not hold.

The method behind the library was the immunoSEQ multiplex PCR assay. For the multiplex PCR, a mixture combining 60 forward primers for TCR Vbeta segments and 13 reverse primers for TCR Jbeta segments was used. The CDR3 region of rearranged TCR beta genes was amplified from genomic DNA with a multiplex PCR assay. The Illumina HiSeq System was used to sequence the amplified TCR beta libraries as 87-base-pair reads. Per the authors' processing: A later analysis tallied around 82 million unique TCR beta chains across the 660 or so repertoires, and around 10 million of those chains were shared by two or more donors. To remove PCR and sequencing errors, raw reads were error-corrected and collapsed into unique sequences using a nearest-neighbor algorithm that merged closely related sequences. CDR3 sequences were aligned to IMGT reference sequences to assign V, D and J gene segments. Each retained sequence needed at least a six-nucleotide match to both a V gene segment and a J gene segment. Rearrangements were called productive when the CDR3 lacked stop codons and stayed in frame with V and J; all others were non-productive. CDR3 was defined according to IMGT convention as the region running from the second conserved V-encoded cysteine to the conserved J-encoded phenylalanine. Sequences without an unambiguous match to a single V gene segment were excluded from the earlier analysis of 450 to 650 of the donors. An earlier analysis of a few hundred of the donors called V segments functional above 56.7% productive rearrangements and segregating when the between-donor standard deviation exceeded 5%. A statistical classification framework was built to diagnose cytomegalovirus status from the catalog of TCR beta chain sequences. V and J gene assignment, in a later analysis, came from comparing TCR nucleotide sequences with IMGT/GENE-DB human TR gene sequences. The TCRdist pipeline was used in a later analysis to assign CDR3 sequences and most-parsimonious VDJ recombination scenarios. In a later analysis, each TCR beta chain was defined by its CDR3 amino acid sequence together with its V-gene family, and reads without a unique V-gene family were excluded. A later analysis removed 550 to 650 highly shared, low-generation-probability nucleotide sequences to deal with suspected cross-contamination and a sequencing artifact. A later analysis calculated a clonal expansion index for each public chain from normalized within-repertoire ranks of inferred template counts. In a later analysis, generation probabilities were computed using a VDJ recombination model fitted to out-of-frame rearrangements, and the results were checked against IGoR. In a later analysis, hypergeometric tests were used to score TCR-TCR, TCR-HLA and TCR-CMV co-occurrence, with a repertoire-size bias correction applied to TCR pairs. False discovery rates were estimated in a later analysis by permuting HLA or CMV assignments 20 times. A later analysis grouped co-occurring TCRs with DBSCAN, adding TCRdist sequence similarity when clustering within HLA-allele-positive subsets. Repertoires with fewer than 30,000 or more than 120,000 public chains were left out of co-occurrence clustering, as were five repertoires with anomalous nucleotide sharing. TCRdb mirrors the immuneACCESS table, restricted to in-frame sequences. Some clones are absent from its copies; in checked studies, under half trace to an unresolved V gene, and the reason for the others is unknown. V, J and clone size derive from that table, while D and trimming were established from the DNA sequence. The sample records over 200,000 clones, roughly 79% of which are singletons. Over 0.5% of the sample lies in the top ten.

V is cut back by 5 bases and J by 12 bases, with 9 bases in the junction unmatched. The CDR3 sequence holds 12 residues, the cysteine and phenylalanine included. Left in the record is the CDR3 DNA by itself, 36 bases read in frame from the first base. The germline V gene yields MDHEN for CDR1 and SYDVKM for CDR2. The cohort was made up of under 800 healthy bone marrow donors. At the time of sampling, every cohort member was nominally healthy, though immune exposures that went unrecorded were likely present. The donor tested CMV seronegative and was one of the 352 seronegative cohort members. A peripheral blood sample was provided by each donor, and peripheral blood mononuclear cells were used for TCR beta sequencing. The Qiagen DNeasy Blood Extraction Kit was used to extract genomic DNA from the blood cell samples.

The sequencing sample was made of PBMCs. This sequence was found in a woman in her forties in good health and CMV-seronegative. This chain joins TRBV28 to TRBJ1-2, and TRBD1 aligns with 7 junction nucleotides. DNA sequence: TGTGCCAGCAGTGCTGACAGGGCCCAGAACACCTTC. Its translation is CASSADRAQNTF.